Presented here are 17 T cell receptor beta chains from one specimen sequenced in a study of human T cells and chemical hapten exposure listed by TCRdb under 2021. According to the study, the label for this sample's time point signals: patch test 3, about 24 weeks after DPC sensitization. The intended sense of this specimen's treatment or condition label: therapeutic diphenylcyclopropenone sensitization with weekly scalp DPC. The receptor library was made with RACE. The sample was run on a NextSeq 500. TCRdb's own reprocessing of the public reads used fastp at Q25 and MiXCR and kept productive beta chains. Rows are unified per CDR3 protein, each entry keeping the most common DNA and genes. Within this sample are 97,000 or so distinct CDR3 sequences, with about 28% of them counted one time only. The ten largest clones represent under 13% of the sample. Sample: whole blood, taken in connection with sensitization to the hapten diphenylcyclopropenone (DPC). The source of these receptors is a man aged 35-49 years with alopecia areata. Some clones in this sample may be carry-over from other donors' samples.

V is TRBV3-1 and J is TRBJ1-5; maybe TRBD1 (5 bases). The CDR3 contains 15 residues. From germline, CDR1 is LGHDT and CDR2 YNNKEL (reference sequence). Trimming left V 0 bases short and J 11 bases short, with 17 bases between. CDR3 sequence: CASSQDPGPPSAQHF. For the CDR3, the DNA is TGTGCCAGCAGCCAAGATCCGGGACCGCCTTCGGCCCAGCATTTT. Variable domain in full (rest from reference TRBV3-1 and TRBJ1-5): DTAVSQTPKYLVTQMGNDKSIKCEQNLGHDTMYWYKQDSKKFLKIMFSYNNKELIINETVPNRFSPKSPDKAHLNLHINSLELGDSAVYFCASSQDPGPPSAQHFGDGTRLSIL.

This clonotype was seen ten or more times. V is TRBV5-5 and J is TRBJ2-3; possibly TRBD1 for D (6 bases). The CDR3 sequence is 14 residues long. CDR1 and CDR2 (germline): SGHKS, YYEKEE (reference sequence). The ends were cut back, 3 bases at V and 2 bases at J, with 10 bases in the middle. The CDR3 region has the DNA TGTGCCAGCAGCTCCCGGGACACCACAGATACGCAGTATTTT. Its protein product is CASSSRDTTDTQYF. Complete variable domain (other parts from reference TRBV5-5 and TRBJ2-3): DAGVTQSPTHLIKTRGQQVTLRCSPISGHKSVSWYQQVLGQGPQFIFQYYEKEERGRGNFPDRFSARQFPNYSSELNVNALLLGDSALYLCASSSRDTTDTQYFGPGTRLTVL.

A few counts support this clonotype. The chain uses TRBV12-3 or TRBV12-4 and TRBJ2-5; 8 nucleotides line up with TRBD1. The CDR3 consists of 14 residues. The ends lost 5 bases at V and 5 bases at J; junction bases unmatched: 7. The CDR3 nucleotides are TGTGCCAGCAGTCGACAGGGGACGGGGGAGACCCAGTACTTC. Protein sequence: CASSRQGTGETQYF.

The CDR3 is CASSQMVSAGELFF. As DNA, the CDR3 is TGTGCCAGCAGCCAAATGGTGTCCGCCGGGGAGCTGTTTTTT. The chain couples TRBV3-1 to TRBJ2-2; D gene unclear. This CDR3 is built from 14 residues. Deletions cut 2 bases from V and 6 bases from J, with 10 bases between. The V gene's germline CDR1 is LGHDT and CDR2 YNNKEL (reference sequence).

This clonotype showed up just a few times. The V call is TRBV7-2, the J call TRBJ2-1; 8 nucleotides line up with TRBD2. J gave up 1 base and V 4 bases, and 6 bases lay outside the gene matches. In germline, CDR1 is SGHTA, CDR2 FQGNSA. The CDR3 has 16 residues. The CDR3 sequence is CASSSSGSRSYNEQFF. The CDR3 DNA reads TGTGCCAGCAGCTCAAGCGGGAGCCGGTCCTACAATGAGCAGTTCTTC.

This clonotype was detected a few times. V is TRBV9 and J is TRBJ2-7; no clear D. The V end was cut by 0 bases, the J end by 0 bases, with 7 bases between. CDR1 SGDLS and CDR2 YYNGEE come from the germline V gene. The CDR3 loop spans 14 amino acids. The CDR3 DNA sequence: TGTGCCAGCAGCGTAGGAGGTAACTCCTACGAGCAGTACTTC. The encoded protein is CASSVGGNSYEQYF.

This chain connects TRBV6-6 to TRBJ2-7; D is undetermined. V was trimmed by 6 bases and J by 1 base, leaving 7 bases between them. The CDR3 sequence is 12 residues long. Germline lookup yields CDR1 MNHNY and CDR2 SVGAGI (reference sequence). The CDR3 DNA reads as TGTGCCAGCAGCGGCGGTTCCTACGAGCAGTACTTC. Protein sequence: CASSGGSYEQYF.

The genes are TRBV4-3 and TRBJ2-1; 7 bases match TRBD1. V was clipped by 3 bases and J by 12 bases; unmatched bases: 8. CDR1 is LGHNA, CDR2 YSLEER, per germline. The CDR3 length is 13 residues. The CDR3 sequence: CASSQLEGAAQFF. CDR3 DNA sequence: TGCGCCAGCAGCCAGCTAGAGGGGGCGGCGCAGTTCTTC.

This clonotype appeared once. The chain couples TRBV6-1 to TRBJ2-5; the D gene is possibly TRBD1 (6 bases). The CDR3 is 14 residues long. V was trimmed by 5 bases and J by 1 base, leaving 11 bases between them. CDR1 MNHNS and CDR2 SASEGT come from the germline V gene. The CDR3 here is CASSSRGSQETQYF. The DNA of the CDR3 is TGTGCCAGCAGTTCCAGGGGATCCCAAGAGACCCAGTACTTC.

This clonotype came up many times. CDR3 nucleotide sequence: TGTGCCAGCTCACCCGGCACAGGGCCCACTGAAGCTTTCTTT. Protein product: CASSPGTGPTEAFF. The J gene is TRBJ1-1, the V gene TRBV18; maybe TRBD1 (6 bases). Between the trimmed V and J ends, which lost 3 bases and 4 bases, there was a span of 12 bases. Germline-derived CDR1 and CDR2 are KGHSH and LQKENI. The CDR3 extends over 14 amino acids.

The chain is built from TRBV7-9 and TRBJ2-7, with TRBD2 identical over 15 bases. Per germline, CDR1 SEHNR and CDR2 FQNEAQ (reference sequence). The CDR3 totals 16 residues. The J segment lost 4 bases and the V segment lost 5 bases, leaving 6 bases of the junction unmatched. CDR3 residues: CASSLGLAGGRYEQYF. The DNA of the CDR3 is TGTGCCAGCAGCCTCGGACTAGCGGGAGGGAGATACGAGCAGTACTTC.

This chain links TRBV6-5 with TRBJ1-5; 7 nucleotides match TRBD1. Trimming took 5 bases from V and 5 from J; bases not matched to a gene: 9. The CDR3 sequence is 15 residues long. The germline CDR1 and CDR2 sequences are MNHEY and SVGAGI. The CDR3 nucleotides are TGTGCCAGCAGTCTCAACAGGGGTGAGCATCAGCCCCAGCATTTT. This gives the protein CASSLNRGEHQPQHF.

This clonotype was observed a single time. CDR3 DNA: TGTGCCAGCAGTTACCGAAGACTAGCGGGGGGTCAAGAGACCCAGTACTTC. Translation: CASSYRRLAGGQETQYF. The chain carries TRBV6-2 or TRBV6-3 and TRBJ2-5; 13 nucleotides align to TRBD2. The CDR3 sequence is 17 residues long. Germline CDR1 MNHEY, CDR2 SVGEGT. The V and J ends lost 2 bases and 2 bases, in that order; junction bases with no gene match: 5.

The gene calls are TRBV7-9 and TRBJ2-7; TRBD1 aligns across 7 bases. The CDR3 has 16 residues. With V trimmed by 5 bases and J by 3 bases, 13 bases remained unmatched. The V gene's germline CDR1 is SEHNR and CDR2 FQNEAQ (reference sequence). This chain's CDR3 is CASSLTGTASHYEQYF. The CDR3 nucleotides read TGTGCCAGCAGCCTGACCGGGACAGCCTCTCACTACGAGCAGTACTTC. The full variable domain, rest sourced from reference TRBV7-9 and TRBJ2-7, is DTGVSQNPRHKITKRGQNVTFRCDPISEHNRLYWYRQTLGQGPEFLTYFQNEAQLEKSRLLSDRFSAERPKGSFSTLEIQRTEQGDSAMYLCASSLTGTASHYEQYFGPGTRLTVT.

DNA for the CDR3: TGTGCCAGCACCCCCGAACGAGGGGAACTGAACACCGGGGAGCTGTTTTTT. This encodes CASTPERGELNTGELFF. The chain combines TRBV6-5 with TRBJ2-2; D tentatively reads TRBD1 or TRBD2 (5 bases each). Germline lookup yields CDR1 MNHEY and CDR2 SVGAGI. The V gene lost 7 bases and the J gene lost 1 base, with 19 bases spanning the gap. The CDR3 runs to 17 residues.

The chain joins TRBV20-1 to TRBJ2-7; 11 positions agree with TRBD2. The CDR3 sequence is 13 residues long. Losses at the gene ends were 6 bases for V and 7 bases for J; bases not matched to a gene: 8. The germline gives CDR1 DFQATT, CDR2 SNEGSKA (reference sequence). CDR3 in DNA: TGCAGTGCCAAACTAGCGGGAGTAAGTGAGCAGTACTTC. This translates into CSAKLAGVSEQYF.

The chain combines TRBV7-2 with TRBJ1-5; TRBD1 matches 8 bases. This CDR3 comprises 17 residues. Germline CDR1 SGHTA, CDR2 FQGNSA. V dropped 1 base and J dropped 7; count of bases not matched to a gene: 12. The CDR3 is CASSLDQTGAGRQPQHF. Written as DNA, the CDR3 is TGTGCCAGCAGCTTAGACCAGACAGGGGCCGGGCGGCAGCCCCAGCATTTT.